This is a list of T cell receptor beta chains from one sample in a study of technical replicates of blood from a few donors. Method: immunoSEQ multiplex PCR; TCRdb's copy keeps in-frame clones and lacks some. The sample yields 75,000 to 100,000 clones, approximately 94% seen once. Sequencing was carried out using T cells isolated from PBMCs. All receptors come from a human donor in good health. Both conserved end residues are part of each CDR3. The D gene is left open where the match is weak. Some rows mark clone size as missing; the rest say once, few, many or name a class of expanded clone.

D gene,V gene,J gene,clone size,CDR3 DNA,CDR3 protein
NA,TRBV6-5,TRBJ1-1,NA,TGTGCCAGCAAGGGGGTCCGGACTGAAGCTTTCTTT,CASKGVRTEAFF
TRBD1,TRBV7-9,TRBJ2-7,once,TGTGCCAGCAGCTCGTCGGGACAGGAGACCTACGAGCAGTACTTC,CASSSSGQETYEQYF
TRBD1,TRBV4-1,TRBJ2-7,NA,TGCGCCAGCAGCCACGTGACAGGGGCGGCAGGCGAGCAGTACTTC,CASSHVTGAAGEQYF
TRBD2,TRBV29-1,TRBJ2-2,few,TGCAGCGTGGGGCCGCTAGCGGGAGGAACCGGGGAGCTGTTTTTT,CSVGPLAGGTGELFF
NA,TRBV7-9,TRBJ1-2,NA,TGTGCCAGCAGCGAACAGGGTAACTATGGCTACACCTTC,CASSEQGNYGYTF
TRBD1,TRBV11-2,TRBJ1-2,NA,TGTGCCAGCAGCTTTGGACAGGGGGCGGGAGGCTACACCTTC,CASSFGQGAGGYTF
TRBD1,TRBV19,TRBJ1-2,once,TGTGCCAGTAGCCGCCGGGACAGGGAGTATGGCTACACCTTC,CASSRRDREYGYTF
NA,TRBV7-9,TRBJ1-1,NA,TGTGCCAGCAGCTTCGACACTGAAGCTTTCTTT,CASSFDTEAFF
NA,TRBV11-2,TRBJ1-1,NA,TGTGCCAGCAGGACAGGGAACACTGAAGCTTTCTTT,CASRTGNTEAFF
NA,TRBV18,TRBJ2-1,NA,TGTGCCAGCTCATCATCCGCGGATGAGCAGTTCTTC,CASSSSADEQFF
NA,TRBV14,TRBJ1-2,once,TGTGCCAGCAGCCCGGACATTAACTATGGCTACACCTTC,CASSPDINYGYTF
TRBD1,TRBV7-9,TRBJ1-6,NA,TGTGCCAGCAGCTGGGGACAGGATTATAATTCACCCCTCCACTTT,CASSWGQDYNSPLHF
TRBD2,TRBV10-1,TRBJ2-5,NA,TGCGCCAGCAGTGAGTCCAGCGGGAGGGCCCTAGAGACCCAGTACTTC,CASSESSGRALETQYF
TRBD1,TRBV19,TRBJ1-5,NA,TGTGCCACCCGAGGGGGCCAAGGAGGCAATCAGCCCCAGCATTTT,CATRGGQGGNQPQHF
NA,TRBV19,TRBJ2-7,NA,TGTGCCAGTAGTAGAAAACAGGGTAACGAGCAGTACTTC,CASSRKQGNEQYF
NA,TRBV5-6,TRBJ2-7,NA,TGTGCCAGCAGCTTGGGGGACTCCTCCTACGAGCAGTACTTC,CASSLGDSSYEQYF
NA,TRBV4-1,TRBJ2-1,NA,TGCGCCAGCAGCTCTACCTTTGCGTTGGAGCAGTTCTTC,CASSSTFALEQFF
NA,TRBV6-5,TRBJ1-1,NA,TGTGCCAGCAGGGATTTGGCGGCACCTGAAGCTTTCTTT,CASRDLAAPEAFF
TRBD2,TRBV30,TRBJ2-1,NA,TGTGCCTGGAGCGCCGGGACTAGCCCGTTCTTC,CAWSAGTSPFF
NA,TRBV7-9,TRBJ1-1,NA,TGTGCCAGCAGCTTTGCAAACACAGGGGAAGCTTTCTTT,CASSFANTGEAFF
NA,TRBV2,TRBJ2-6,NA,TGTGCCAGCTCGAAAATGGGGCTGATTGGTTCTGGGGCCAACGTCCTGACTTTC,CASSKMGLIGSGANVLTF
NA,TRBV29-1,TRBJ1-4,NA,TGCAGCGTTGAATTCGGGTGGAGTGAAAAACTGTTTTTT,CSVEFGWSEKLFF
NA,TRBV19,TRBJ1-1,NA,TGTGCCAGTAAGTATGCAGGATTGAACACTGAAGCTTTCTTT,CASKYAGLNTEAFF
NA,TRBV2,TRBJ2-7,NA,TGTGCCAGCAGAGGAGGGATGACCTACGAGCAGTACTTC,CASRGGMTYEQYF
TRBD2,TRBV11-2,TRBJ2-5,NA,TGTGCCAGCAGCCCGGGGACTAGGTGGGGGGAGACCCAGTACTTC,CASSPGTRWGETQYF
NA,TRBV9,TRBJ1-5,once,TGTGCCAGCAGCGTAGAGGCAGGGCGACAGCCCCAGCATTTT,CASSVEAGRQPQHF
NA,TRBV15,TRBJ2-5,NA,TGTGCCACCAGCAGAGATGAGGAGACCCAGTACTTC,CATSRDEETQYF
NA,TRBV5-4,TRBJ2-7,NA,TGTGCCAGCAGCTTGGCCGGGACACTTTCCTACGAGCAGTACTTC,CASSLAGTLSYEQYF
NA,TRBV9,TRBJ1-1,once,TGTGCCAGCAGCGTGACAGGGAACACTGAAGCTTTCTTT,CASSVTGNTEAFF
TRBD1,TRBV15,TRBJ2-7,NA,TGTGCCACCAGCGGGGACAGGACCTTGGAGCAGTACTTC,CATSGDRTLEQYF
NA,TRBV7-6,TRBJ2-7,NA,TGTGCCAGCAGCTTACCAGCAGGAGGCTACGAGCAGTACTTC,CASSLPAGGYEQYF
TRBD1,TRBV5-1,TRBJ1-1,NA,TGCGCCAGCAGCTTGCAGGACAGGGGGTCTAGTAACACTGAAGCTTTCTTT,CASSLQDRGSSNTEAFF
NA,TRBV29-1,TRBJ2-1,NA,TGCAGCGTTGACCCTAGCAATGAGCAGTTCTTC,CSVDPSNEQFF
TRBD1,TRBV10-3,TRBJ1-5,once,TGTGCCATCAGTGGTCAGGGGGATCATCAGCCCCAGCATTTT,CAISGQGDHQPQHF
TRBD1,TRBV29-1,TRBJ1-2,NA,TGCAGCGCCCGGGACAGGGGGGGAGATGGCTACACCTTC,CSARDRGGDGYTF
NA,TRBV11-3,TRBJ1-1,once,TGTGCCAGCAGGGGCCCTTCGAACACTGAAGCTTTCTTT,CASRGPSNTEAFF
NA,TRBV5-1,TRBJ1-2,NA,TGCGCCAGCAGCTTGGGAGGGGGTCATGGCTACACCTTC,CASSLGGGHGYTF
NA,TRBV6-5,TRBJ1-3,NA,TGTGCCAGCAGTTACGGGGCAGGGACTGGAAACACCATATATTTT,CASSYGAGTGNTIYF
NA,TRBV6-1,TRBJ2-7,few,TGTGCCAGCGTATCGTCCCCCGTCTACGAGCAGTACTTC,CASVSSPVYEQYF
TRBD1,TRBV2,TRBJ1-2,NA,TGTGCCAGCAAGGGACAGGGAGGTGGCTACACCTTC,CASKGQGGGYTF
NA,TRBV19,TRBJ2-3,NA,TGTGCCAGTAGTACGTCCAGGACAGATACGCAGTATTTT,CASSTSRTDTQYF
TRBD1,TRBV19,TRBJ1-2,NA,TGTGCCAGTAGTATCCGGACAGGGGGCGCAGGCTATGGCTACACCTTC,CASSIRTGGAGYGYTF
NA,TRBV5-1,TRBJ1-5,NA,TGCGCCAGCAGCTTGGTCGGCAATCAGCCCCAGCATTTT,CASSLVGNQPQHF
NA,TRBV27,TRBJ2-7,NA,TGTGCCAGCAGTTTAGGCAGGGTCTACGAGCAGTACTTC,CASSLGRVYEQYF
NA,TRBV30,TRBJ2-7,few,TGTGCCTGGACGGGTGGCTCCTACGAGCAGTACTTC,CAWTGGSYEQYF
TRBD2,TRBV4-3,TRBJ2-2,NA,TGCGCCAGCAGCCAGGACACCTGGGAGCGGGAGTCCACCGGGGAGCTGTTTTTT,CASSQDTWERESTGELFF
NA,TRBV21-1,TRBJ1-4,NA,TGTGCCAGCAGCAAAGTAGTAAGGCAGGGTGATGAAAAACTGTTTTTT,CASSKVVRQGDEKLFF
NA,TRBV18,TRBJ2-3,NA,TGTGCCAGCTCACCACCGAGAGCCCGAGGCACAGATACGCAGTATTTT,CASSPPRARGTDTQYF
NA,TRBV5-6,TRBJ1-1,NA,TGTGCGAGCTTTACCAGAATTAACACTGAAGCTTTCTTT,CASFTRINTEAFF
TRBD2,TRBV5-4,TRBJ2-1,NA,TGTGCCAGCAGCTTCGGGACTAATTCCTACAATGAGCAGTTCTTC,CASSFGTNSYNEQFF
NA,TRBV28,TRBJ2-1,NA,TGTGCCAGCAGTTTATTAGGGGCGTCTGAGCAGTTCTTC,CASSLLGASEQFF
NA,TRBV5-1,TRBJ2-1,NA,TGCGCCAGCAGCTTGGCTGAGAGCTCCTACAATGAGCAGTTCTTC,CASSLAESSYNEQFF
NA,TRBV6-1,TRBJ1-2,NA,TGTGCCAGCAGTGAAAGCGGAAAATATGGCTACACCTTC,CASSESGKYGYTF
TRBD1,TRBV4-1,TRBJ2-7,NA,TGCGCCAGCAGCCGAGGACAGGGACCAGAGTACGAGCAGTACTTC,CASSRGQGPEYEQYF
TRBD1,TRBV27,TRBJ1-6,NA,TGTGCCAGCAGTGTACAGGGGGGGAATTCACCCCTCCACTTT,CASSVQGGNSPLHF
NA,TRBV27,TRBJ1-2,NA,TGTGCCAGCAGTTTAGATAGCGAGGGAGGCTATGGCTACACCTTC,CASSLDSEGGYGYTF
TRBD1,TRBV28,TRBJ2-3,NA,TGTGCCAGCAGTTTAGGGACAGGGGATAGCACAGATACGCAGTATTTT,CASSLGTGDSTDTQYF
NA,TRBV5-1,TRBJ2-1,NA,TGCGCCAGCAGCTTGGCACAGGGTTATGGCTCCTACAATGAGCAGTTCTTC,CASSLAQGYGSYNEQFF
NA,TRBV11-3,TRBJ2-7,NA,TGTGCCAGCAGCAAAGAGACAGGTCCCTACGAGCAGTACTTC,CASSKETGPYEQYF
TRBD1,TRBV10-2,TRBJ2-1,NA,TGCGCCAGCAGTGCGTCTAACAGGGGGTTCAATGAGCAGTTCTTC,CASSASNRGFNEQFF